This T cell receptor (beta chain) originates from a study of blood T cell repertoires in COVID-19. Across the whole study: Sources were T cells, B-cell-depleted T cells, or PBMCs; the material itself was cDNA or gDNA.

Per the original data handling: Nucleated cell number was recorded as an estimate derived from reference gene primer amplification. Method: immunoSEQ multiplex PCR; TCRdb's copy keeps in-frame clones and lacks some. V and J calls and clone size are copied from that table; D and trimming were computed from the DNA. The sample holds 18,000 or so clones; around 82% are singletons and the top ten take about 15%. This clone turned up a few times. Sequencing used peripheral blood. The TCR sequence derives from a man aged 35-49 years with active or convalescent COVID-19.

The CDR3 here is CASSADGQGGYGYTF. CDR3 nucleotides: TGTGCCAGCAGCGCGGATGGACAGGGTGGCTATGGCTACACCTTC. The rearrangement joins TRBV7-9 to TRBJ1-2; 8 bases align to TRBD1. This CDR3 region has 15 residues. V lost 5 bases and J lost 4; bases outside the gene matches: 9. Per the germline V gene, CDR1 is SEHNR and CDR2 is FQNEAQ (reference sequence).